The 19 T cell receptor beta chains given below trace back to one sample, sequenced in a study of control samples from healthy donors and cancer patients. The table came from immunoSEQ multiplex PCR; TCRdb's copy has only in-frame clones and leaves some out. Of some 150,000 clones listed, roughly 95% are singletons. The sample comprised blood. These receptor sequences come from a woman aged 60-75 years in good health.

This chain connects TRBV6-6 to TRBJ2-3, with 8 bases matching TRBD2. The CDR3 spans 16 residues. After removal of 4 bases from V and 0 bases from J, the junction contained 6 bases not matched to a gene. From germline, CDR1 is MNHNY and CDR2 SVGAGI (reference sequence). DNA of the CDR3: TGTGCCAGCAGTTTCCCGGGGGGGTCTAGCACAGATACGCAGTATTTT. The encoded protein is CASSFPGGSSTDTQYF.

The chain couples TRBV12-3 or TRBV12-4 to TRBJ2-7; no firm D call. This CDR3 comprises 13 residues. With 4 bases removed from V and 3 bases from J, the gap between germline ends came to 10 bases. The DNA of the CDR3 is TGTGCCAGCAGTTCAGGACGGCTCTACGAGCAGTACTTC. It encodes CASSSGRLYEQYF.

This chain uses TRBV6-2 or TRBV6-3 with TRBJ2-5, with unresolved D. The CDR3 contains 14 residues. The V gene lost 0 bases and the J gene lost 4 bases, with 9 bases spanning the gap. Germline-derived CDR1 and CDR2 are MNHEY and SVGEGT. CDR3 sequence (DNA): TGTGCCAGCAGTTACTCTGGGTCCGGAGAGACCCAGTACTTC. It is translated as CASSYSGSGETQYF.

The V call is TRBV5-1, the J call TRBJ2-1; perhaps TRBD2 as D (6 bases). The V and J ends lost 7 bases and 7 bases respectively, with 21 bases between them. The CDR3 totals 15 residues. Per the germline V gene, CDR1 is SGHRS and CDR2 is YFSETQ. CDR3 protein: CASRRVGEVGNEQFF. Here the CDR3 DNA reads TGCGCCAGCCGACGAGTGGGGGAGGTAGGGAATGAGCAGTTCTTC.

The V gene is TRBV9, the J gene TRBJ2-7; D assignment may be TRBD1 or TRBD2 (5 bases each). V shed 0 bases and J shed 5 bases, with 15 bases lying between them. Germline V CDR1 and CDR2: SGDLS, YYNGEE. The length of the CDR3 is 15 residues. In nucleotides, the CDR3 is TGTGCCAGCAGCGTAGAGGGGACCCCGAAGCACGAGCAGTACTTC. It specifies CASSVEGTPKHEQYF.

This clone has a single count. CDR3 sequence (DNA): TGTGCCAGCAGCCCGTGGGTGAGGGGTGACACTGAAGCTTTCTTT. This encodes CASSPWVRGDTEAFF. V is TRBV7-2 and J is TRBJ1-1; D possibly corresponds to TRBD1 (5 bases). This CDR3 contains 15 residues. Germline V lookup: CDR1 SGHTA, CDR2 FQGNSA. Trimming shortened V by 5 bases and J by 3 bases, and 16 bases separated the two germline ends.

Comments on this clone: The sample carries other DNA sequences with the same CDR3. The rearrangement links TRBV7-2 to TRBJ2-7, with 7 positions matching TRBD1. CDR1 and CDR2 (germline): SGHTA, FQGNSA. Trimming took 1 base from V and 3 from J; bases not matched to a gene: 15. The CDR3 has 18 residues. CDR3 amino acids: CASSLVGPWAGGSYEQYF. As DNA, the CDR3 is TGTGCCAGCAGCTTAGTAGGGCCTTGGGCAGGGGGTAGCTACGAGCAGTACTTC.

The CDR3 nucleotides are TGTGCCAGCAGTTACTTTTCCGCAGGGGGCAGACGTCAGCCCCAGCATTTT. The encoded protein is CASSYFSAGGRRQPQHF. The chain carries TRBV6-2 or TRBV6-3 and TRBJ1-5; TRBD1 aligns across 8 bases. The germline V gene encodes CDR1 MNHEY and CDR2 SVGEGT. The CDR3 loop spans 17 amino acids. Trimming at V came to 1 base and at J to 6 bases, leaving 11 bases not matched to a gene.

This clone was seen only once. The CDR3 region is CARSLRRGTSGNTIYF. CDR3 in DNA: TGTGCCAGAAGCTTACGTAGGGGTACTTCTGGAAACACCATATATTTT. V gene TRBV7-5 combines with J gene TRBJ1-3; the table's D call, TRBD1, was not checked against the DNA. TRBV7-5 corresponds to a pseudogene. This CDR3 is built from 16 residues.

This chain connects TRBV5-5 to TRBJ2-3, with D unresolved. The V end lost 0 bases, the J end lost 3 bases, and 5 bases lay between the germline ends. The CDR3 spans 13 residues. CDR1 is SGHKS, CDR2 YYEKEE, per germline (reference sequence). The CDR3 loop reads CASSLARTDTQYF. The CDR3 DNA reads TGTGCCAGCAGCTTGGCTAGGACAGATACGCAGTATTTT. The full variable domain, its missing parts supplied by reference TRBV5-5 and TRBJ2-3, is DAGVTQSPTHLIKTRGQQVTLRCSPISGHKSVSWYQQVLGQGPQFIFQYYEKEERGRGNFPDRFSARQFPNYSSELNVNALLLGDSALYLCASSLARTDTQYFGPGTRLTVL.

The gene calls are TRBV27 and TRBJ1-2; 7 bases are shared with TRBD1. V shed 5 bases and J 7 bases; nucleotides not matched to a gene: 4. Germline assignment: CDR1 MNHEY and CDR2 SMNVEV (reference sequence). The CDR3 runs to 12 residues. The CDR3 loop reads CASSPDRVGYTF. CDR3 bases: TGTGCCAGCAGTCCAGACAGGGTTGGCTACACCTTC.

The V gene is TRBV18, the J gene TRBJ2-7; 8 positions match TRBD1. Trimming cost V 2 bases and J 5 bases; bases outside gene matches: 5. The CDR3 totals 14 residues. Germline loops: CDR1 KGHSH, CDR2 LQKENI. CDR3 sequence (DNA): TGTGCCAGCTCACCAGAATCAGGGGGCGACGAGCAGTACTTC. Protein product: CASSPESGGDEQYF.

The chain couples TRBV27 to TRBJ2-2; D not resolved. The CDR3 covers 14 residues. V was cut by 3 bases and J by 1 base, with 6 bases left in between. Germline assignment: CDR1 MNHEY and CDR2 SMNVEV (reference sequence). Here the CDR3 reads CASSFWGNTGELFF. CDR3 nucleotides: TGTGCCAGCAGTTTCTGGGGGAACACCGGGGAGCTGTTTTTT.

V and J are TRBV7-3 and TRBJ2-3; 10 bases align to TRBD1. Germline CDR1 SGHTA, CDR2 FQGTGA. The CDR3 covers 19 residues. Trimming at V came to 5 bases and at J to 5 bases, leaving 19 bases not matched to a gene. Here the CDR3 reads CASSENLSFGQGDGDTQYF. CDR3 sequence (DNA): TGTGCCAGCAGCGAAAACTTGAGTTTTGGACAGGGGGATGGAGATACGCAGTATTTT.

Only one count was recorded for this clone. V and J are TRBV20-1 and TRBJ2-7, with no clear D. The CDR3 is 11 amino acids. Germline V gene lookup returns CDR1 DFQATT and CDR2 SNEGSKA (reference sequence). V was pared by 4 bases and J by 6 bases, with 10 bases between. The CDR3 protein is CSATVLGEQYF. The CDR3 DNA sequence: TGCAGTGCTACCGTCCTGGGCGAGCAGTACTTC.

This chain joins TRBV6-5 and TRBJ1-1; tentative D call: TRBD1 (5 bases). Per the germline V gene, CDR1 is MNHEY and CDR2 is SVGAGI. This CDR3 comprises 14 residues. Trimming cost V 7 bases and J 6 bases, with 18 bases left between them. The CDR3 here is CASTHGPQEAEAFF. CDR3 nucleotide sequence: TGTGCCAGCACCCACGGGCCACAGGAGGCTGAAGCTTTCTTT.

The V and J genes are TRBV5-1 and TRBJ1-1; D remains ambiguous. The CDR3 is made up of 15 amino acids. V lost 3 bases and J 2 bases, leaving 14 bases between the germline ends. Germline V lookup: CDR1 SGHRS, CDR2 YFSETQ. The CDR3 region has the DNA TGCGCCAGCAGCTCCCGGGAGCGAGGTAACACTGAAGCTTTCTTT. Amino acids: CASSSRERGNTEAFF.

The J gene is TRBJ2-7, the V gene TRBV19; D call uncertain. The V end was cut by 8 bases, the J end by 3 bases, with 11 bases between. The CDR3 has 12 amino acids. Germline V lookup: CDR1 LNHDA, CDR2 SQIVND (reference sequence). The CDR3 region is CASLSFVYEQYF. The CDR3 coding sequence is TGTGCCAGTCTCTCCTTCGTCTACGAGCAGTACTTC.

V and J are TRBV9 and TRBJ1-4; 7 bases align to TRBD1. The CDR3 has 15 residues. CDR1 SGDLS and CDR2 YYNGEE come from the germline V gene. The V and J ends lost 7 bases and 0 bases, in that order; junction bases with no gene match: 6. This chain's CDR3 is CASGRDSPTNEKLFF. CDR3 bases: TGTGCCAGCGGGAGGGACAGCCCAACTAATGAAAAACTGTTTTTT.